Presented here are 32 T cell receptor beta chains from one specimen sequenced in a study of blood T cell repertoires in COVID-19. The method was immunoSEQ multiplex PCR; TCRdb's version includes in-frame clones alone and lacks a portion of them. Among almost 500,000 clones, less than 90% were seen once, and the ten largest hold 8.3%. Sequences were obtained from PBMCs or T cells enriched from blood (not recorded which). The receptor source for this set is a woman aged 60-70 years who had recovered from COVID-19.

V is TRBV9 and J is TRBJ2-3; either TRBD1 or TRBD2 may supply D (12 bases each). Trimming shortened V by 4 bases and J by 6 bases, and 27 bases separated the two germline ends. Looked up from germline, CDR1 is SGDLS and CDR2 is YYNGEE. CDR3 length equals 18 residues. The DNA of the CDR3 is TGTGCCAGCAGCCCCGGGGACAGGGGGCTAGCGGGGGGGGATACGCAGTATTTT. This sequence encodes CASSPGDRGLAGGDTQYF.

The chain recombines TRBV19 with TRBJ1-1; D may be TRBD1 (6 bases). Trimming removed 5 bases at V and 0 bases at J, with 16 bases between. The CDR3 has 16 residues. Germline CDR1 is LNHDA and CDR2 is SQIVND (reference sequence). The CDR3 loop reads CASSRSTGTLNTEAFF. The CDR3 DNA reads TGTGCCAGTAGTCGAAGTACCGGGACACTGAACACTGAAGCTTTCTTT.

The chain combines TRBV10-3 with TRBJ2-3, with a weak D call TRBD1 (5 bases). Germline V gene data show CDR1 as ENHRY and CDR2 as SYGVKD. CDR3 size: 14 residues. The V gene lost 6 bases and the J gene lost 0 bases, with 10 bases spanning the gap. The DNA for the CDR3 is TGTGCCATCAGGCCACAGGATAGCACAGATACGCAGTATTTT. Translated, it gives CAIRPQDSTDTQYF.

This clone has just one count. This chain links TRBV13 with TRBJ1-1, with D uncertain. The CDR3 consists of 13 residues. Deletions cut 4 bases from V and 4 bases from J, with 10 bases between. In germline, CDR1 is PRHDT, CDR2 FYEKMQ (reference sequence). The CDR3 reads CASSSRGRTEAFF. The CDR3 DNA reads TGTGCCAGCAGCTCCCGTGGGCGCACTGAAGCTTTCTTT. The complete variable domain, with remaining parts taken from reference TRBV13 and TRBJ1-1, reads AAGVIQSPRHLIKEKRETATLKCYPIPRHDTVYWYQQGPGQDPQFLISFYEKMQSDKGSIPDRFSAQQFSDYHSELNMSSLELGDSALYFCASSSRGRTEAFFGQGTRLTVV.

The CDR3 DNA follows: TGTGCCTGGAGTGGGGGCAGGGGGAAAAACGAGCAGTACTTC. Translating gives CAWSGGRGKNEQYF. The V and J genes are TRBV30 and TRBJ2-7; 7 bases line up with TRBD1. This CDR3 comprises 14 residues. The germline V gene encodes CDR1 GTSNPN and CDR2 SVGIG (reference sequence). Losses at the gene ends were 1 base for V and 5 bases for J; bases not matched to a gene: 8.

The J gene is TRBJ1-1, the V gene TRBV2; D possibly corresponds to TRBD1 (6 bases). This CDR3 has 18 residues. Trimming left V 0 bases short and J 10 bases short, with 27 bases between. CDR1 and CDR2 (germline): SNHLY, FYNNEI. CDR3 in amino acids: CASSEARVWEGDTPGAFF. The CDR3 region has the DNA TGTGCCAGCAGTGAAGCGCGAGTCTGGGAAGGGGACACTCCTGGAGCTTTCTTT.

The CDR3 DNA reads as TGCGCCAGCAGCCAATGGGGCGTCAGCAGACTTACTGAAGCTTTCTTT. Translating it yields CASSQWGVSRLTEAFF. J is TRBJ1-1 and V is TRBV4-1; D perhaps matches TRBD1 (5 bases). CDR3 length: 16 residues. The V end was cut by 2 bases, the J end by 5 bases, with 18 bases between. Germline V gives CDR1 MGHRA, CDR2 YSYEKL.

The chain joins TRBV21-1 to TRBJ1-2; the table's D call, TRBD1, was not checked against the DNA. TRBV21-1 is recorded as a pseudogene. The CDR3 covers 18 residues. The DNA of the CDR3 is TGTGCCAGCAGCAAAGACTCGACGACAGGGGGCGAGGGCTATGGCTACACCTTC. Its translation: CASSKDSTTGGEGYGYTF.

This clone was observed a single time. This chain connects TRBV30 to TRBJ2-4; D is undetermined. The CDR3 sequence is 16 residues long. Germline CDR1 reads GTSNPN; CDR2 reads SVGIG (reference sequence). V gave up 4 bases and J gave up 0 bases, with 16 bases separating them. This CDR3 reads CAWTPGPERAKNIQYF. Written as DNA, the CDR3 is TGTGCCTGGACCCCCGGTCCGGAGAGAGCCAAAAACATTCAGTACTTC.

The rearrangement links TRBV2 to TRBJ1-1; D is undetermined. Germline V gene data show CDR1 as SNHLY and CDR2 as FYNNEI. V was shortened by 4 bases and J by 0 bases, with 9 bases between the two germline ends. The CDR3 is 14 amino acids. The CDR3 reads CASSVYGLNTEAFF. The CDR3 DNA reads as TGTGCCAGCAGTGTTTACGGTTTGAACACTGAAGCTTTCTTT. The full variable domain, with the rest looked up from reference TRBV2 and TRBJ1-1, is EPEVTQTPSHQVTQMGQEVILRCVPISNHLYFYWYRQILGQKVEFLVSFYNNEISEKSEIFDDQFSVERPDGSNFTLKIRSTKLEDSAMYFCASSVYGLNTEAFFGQGTRLTVV.

The chain carries TRBV6-5 and TRBJ1-5, with TRBD1 matching over 9 bases. The CDR3 covers 15 residues. The J segment lost 3 bases and the V segment lost 7 bases, leaving 7 bases of the junction unmatched. CDR1 MNHEY and CDR2 SVGAGI come from the germline V gene. CDR3 bases: TGTGCCAGCACTAGGACAGGGGAAATCAATCAGCCCCAGCATTTT. Its translation: CASTRTGEINQPQHF.

The genes are TRBV5-4 and TRBJ1-2; 10 bases fit TRBD1. V lost 2 bases, J lost 6 bases, and 7 bases stayed unmatched. This CDR3 region has 15 residues. CDR1 is SGHNT, CDR2 YYREEE, per germline (reference sequence). For the CDR3, the DNA is TGTGCCAGCAGCTTCTCTGGACAGGGGGACCATGGCTACACCTTC. The encoded protein is CASSFSGQGDHGYTF.

As DNA, the CDR3 is TGTGCCAGGAATTACAGGGGCTTGGGTAACACCATATATTTT. Translation gives CARNYRGLGNTIYF. The J gene is TRBJ1-3, the V gene TRBV19, with 7 bases identical to TRBD1. The V gene's germline CDR1 is LNHDA and CDR2 SQIVND (reference sequence). V lost 9 bases, J lost 7 bases, and 12 bases stayed unmatched. The CDR3 consists of 14 residues.

In this sample, this clone turned up many times. Different DNA sequences within this sample yield the same CDR3. This chain's CDR3 is CASSLRGTDYEQYF. The CDR3 bases are TGTGCCAGCAGCTTAAGGGGGACAGACTACGAGCAGTACTTC. V and J are TRBV5-5 and TRBJ2-7, with 7 positions matching TRBD1. The CDR3 spans 14 residues. Germline-derived CDR1 and CDR2 are SGHKS and YYEKEE (reference sequence). J lost 3 bases, V lost 2 bases, and 5 bases had no gene match.

This clone was picked up one time. The V gene is TRBV5-6, the J gene TRBJ2-7; TRBD2 matches at 9 bases. Germline V gene lookup returns CDR1 SGHDT and CDR2 YYEEEE. V shed 0 bases, J shed 1 base, and the junction held 8 bases outside the gene matches. The CDR3 covers 17 residues. For the CDR3, the DNA is TGTGCCAGCAGCTTGGCTGCTAGCGGGGAGCAGTCCTACGAGCAGTACTTC. Translation: CASSLAASGEQSYEQYF.

This clone appeared a single time. The CDR3 DNA is TGTGCCAGTAGTATGAGGTTGGGGCTCCGGGACTATGGCTACACCTTC. Translation: CASSMRLGLRDYGYTF. The chain couples TRBV19 to TRBJ1-2; possibly TRBD1 for D (5 bases). CDR1 and CDR2 (germline): LNHDA, SQIVND (reference sequence). Trimming took off 3 bases at V and 3 bases at J, with 17 bases between the two ends. The CDR3 has 16 residues.

The V call is TRBV24-1, the J call TRBJ2-7; TRBD1 aligns across 7 bases. Germline values: CDR1 KGHDR, CDR2 SFDVKD. The CDR3 runs to 14 residues. V lost 3 bases to trimming and J lost 5 bases; unmatched junction nucleotides: 6. The CDR3 sequence: CATSDQGVRDEQYF. Here the CDR3 DNA reads TGTGCCACCAGTGATCAGGGGGTGAGGGACGAGCAGTACTTC.

This clone was detected a few times. The chain couples TRBV5-1 to TRBJ2-7; tentatively, D is TRBD1 (5 bases). The V gene's germline CDR1 is SGHRS and CDR2 YFSETQ. Deletions cut 7 bases from V and 4 bases from J, with 15 bases between. The CDR3 extends over 13 amino acids. CDR3 protein: CASRSLQGYEQYF. The CDR3 DNA follows: TGCGCCAGCCGTAGTCTCCAGGGTTACGAGCAGTACTTC.

The chain joins TRBV2 to TRBJ1-4; 11 bases are a match to TRBD1. V was pared by 8 bases and J by 11 bases, with 7 bases of the junction left unmatched. This CDR3 has 13 amino acids. Germline V gives CDR1 SNHLY, CDR2 FYNNEI. The CDR3 loop is CASGSRTGGKLFF. The CDR3 DNA reads as TGTGCCAGCGGAAGCCGGACAGGGGGCAAACTGTTTTTT.

This clone is a singleton in its sample. DNA of the CDR3: TGTGCCAGTAGGGACAGGGGGCCTTTGGGCGGCTACACCTTC. Translating gives CASRDRGPLGGYTF. The chain has TRBV19 and TRBJ1-2, with 11 positions matching TRBD1. CDR3 length: 14 residues. Germline-derived CDR1 and CDR2 are LNHDA and SQIVND (reference sequence). The junction had 8 bases not matched to a gene; V was cut back by 6 bases and J by 8 bases.

The chain couples TRBV6-2 or TRBV6-3 to TRBJ2-2, with D possibly matching TRBD1 (6 bases). Germline loops: CDR1 MNHEY, CDR2 SVGEGT. V lost 6 bases and J 6 bases, leaving 20 bases between the germline ends. The CDR3 is made up of 16 amino acids. The DNA of the CDR3 is TGTGCCAGCAGCCCCTCTCCCCGACAGGTCCCCGGGGAGCTGTTTTTT. Its protein is CASSPSPRQVPGELFF.

As DNA, the CDR3 is TGCGCCAGCAGCTTGGATGGGGGGGCACAGCAGCCCCAGCATTTT. It encodes CASSLDGGAQQPQHF. This chain connects TRBV5-1 to TRBJ1-5; possible D gene TRBD1, 6 bases. V lost 0 bases and J 7 bases, leaving 14 bases between the germline ends. CDR3 length: 15 residues. In germline, CDR1 is SGHRS, CDR2 YFSETQ. Full variable domain (remainder filled in from reference TRBV5-1 and TRBJ1-5): KAGVTQTPRYLIKTRGQQVTLSCSPISGHRSVSWYQQTPGQGLQFLFEYFSETQRNKGNFPGRFSGRQFSNSRSEMNVSTLELGDSALYLCASSLDGGAQQPQHFGDGTRLSIL.

The chain's CDR3 is CATSGYTSNQPQHF. The CDR3 region has the DNA TGTGCCACCAGTGGTTACACTAGCAATCAGCCCCAGCATTTT. The J gene is TRBJ1-5, the V gene TRBV24-1; unclear D gene. There are 14 residues in the CDR3. Germline CDR1 is KGHDR and CDR2 is SFDVKD. V lost 5 bases and J 0 bases, leaving 7 bases between the germline ends.

With respect to this clone: Relative to the germline gene, one junction end is altered; a read error may explain this. This chain uses TRBV27 with TRBJ1-2; D unclear. Germline-derived CDR1 and CDR2 are MNHEY and SMNVEV (reference sequence). The CDR3 is made up of 15 amino acids. The CDR3 sequence: CASNPGVDRNSGYTF. CDR3 bases: TGTGCCAGCAACCCCGGGGTGGACCGGAACTCTGGCTACACCTTC.

The table lists this clone with a count of one. The rearrangement uses TRBV5-1 and TRBJ2-3, with D possibly TRBD1 on 5 matching bases. V dropped 0 bases and J dropped 6 bases, with 11 bases sitting between them. The germline CDR1 and CDR2 sequences are SGHRS and YFSETQ. The CDR3 is 14 amino acids. Here the CDR3 reads CASSLVDRGDTQYF. The CDR3 DNA reads TGCGCCAGCAGCTTGGTCGATAGGGGTGATACGCAGTATTTT. The variable domain in full, with the rest retrieved from reference TRBV5-1 and TRBJ2-3, is KAGVTQTPRYLIKTRGQQVTLSCSPISGHRSVSWYQQTPGQGLQFLFEYFSETQRNKGNFPGRFSGRQFSNSRSEMNVSTLELGDSALYLCASSLVDRGDTQYFGPGTRLTVL.

The rearrangement links TRBV29-1 to TRBJ2-5; D not resolved. CDR3 length: 13 amino acids. Trimming shortened V by 3 bases and J by 4 bases, and 12 bases separated the two germline ends. The germline V gene encodes CDR1 SQVTM and CDR2 ANQGSEA. This CDR3 is CSVESTRGETQYF. CDR3 nucleotide sequence: TGCAGCGTTGAGTCGACCAGAGGAGAGACCCAGTACTTC. Full variable domain (missing parts from reference TRBV29-1 and TRBJ2-5): SAVISQKPSRDICQRGTSLTIQCQVDSQVTMMFWYRQQPGQSLTLIATANQGSEATYESGFVIDKFPISRPNLTFSTLTVSNMSPEDSSIYLCSVESTRGETQYFGPGTRLLVL.

The DNA for the CDR3 is TGCGCCAGCAGCTTGTCGGGGGGGCGTAGCACCGGGGAGCTGTTTTTT. Its protein product is CASSLSGGRSTGELFF. The J gene is TRBJ2-2, the V gene TRBV5-1; 8 bases map to TRBD2. J was trimmed by 4 bases and V by 1 base; bases with no gene match: 6. The CDR3 extends over 16 amino acids. Germline CDR1 is SGHRS and CDR2 is YFSETQ.

This clone was seen only once. This chain links TRBV5-1 with TRBJ2-1, with D possibly being TRBD2 (5 bases). Per the germline V gene, CDR1 is SGHRS and CDR2 is YFSETQ. V was shortened by 0 bases and J by 15 bases, with 16 bases between the two germline ends. The CDR3 loop spans 13 amino acids. CDR3 sequence: CASSLDTRGPWFF. CDR3 sequence (DNA): TGCGCCAGCAGCTTGGACACTAGAGGTCCCTGGTTCTTC.

The chain links TRBV5-1 to TRBJ2-7, with D possibly matching TRBD2 (6 bases). The germline gives CDR1 SGHRS, CDR2 YFSETQ. Deletions cut 4 bases from V and 3 bases from J, with 17 bases between. The CDR3 runs to 15 residues. CDR3 amino acids: CASSNLGGGNYEQYF. In DNA form, the CDR3 reads TGCGCCAGCAGCAACCTTGGAGGAGGGAACTACGAGCAGTACTTC.

The rearrangement uses TRBV2 and TRBJ2-7; D is perhaps TRBD2 (6 bases). The V and J ends lost 6 bases and 4 bases respectively, with 13 bases between them. CDR1 is SNHLY, CDR2 FYNNEI, per germline. The CDR3 sequence is 13 residues long. CDR3 DNA sequence: TGTGCCAGCAGGGGGCGGGACTCTTACGAGCAGTACGTC. Amino acid sequence: CASRGRDSYEQYV.

This clone was detected only once. This chain uses TRBV11-2 with TRBJ2-2; TRBD2 matches at 8 bases. Germline CDR1 and CDR2: SGHAT and FQNNGV. J gave up 5 bases and V 2 bases, and 4 bases lay outside the gene matches. The CDR3 covers 15 residues. Written as DNA, the CDR3 is TGTGCCAGCAGCTTATGGAGCGGGGGAACCGGGGAGCTGTTTTTT. This gives the protein CASSLWSGGTGELFF.

The rearrangement uses TRBV6-5 and TRBJ1-2, with D possibly being TRBD1 (5 bases). The CDR3 runs to 13 residues. In germline, CDR1 is MNHEY, CDR2 SVGAGI. Trimming shortened V by 5 bases and J by 6 bases, and 13 bases separated the two germline ends. The CDR3 region is CASSPREGNGYTF. In nucleotides, the CDR3 is TGTGCCAGCAGTCCCCGGGAGGGGAATGGCTACACCTTC.